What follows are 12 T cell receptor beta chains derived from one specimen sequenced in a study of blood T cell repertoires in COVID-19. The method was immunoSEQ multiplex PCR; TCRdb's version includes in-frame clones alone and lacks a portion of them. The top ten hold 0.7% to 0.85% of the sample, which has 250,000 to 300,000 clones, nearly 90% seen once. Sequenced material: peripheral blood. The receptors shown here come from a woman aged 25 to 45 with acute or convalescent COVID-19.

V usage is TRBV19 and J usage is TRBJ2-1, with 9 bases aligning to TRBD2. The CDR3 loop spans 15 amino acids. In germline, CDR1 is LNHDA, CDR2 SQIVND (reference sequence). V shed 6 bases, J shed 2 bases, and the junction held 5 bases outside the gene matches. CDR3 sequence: CASSPTSGAYNEQFF. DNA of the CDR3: TGTGCCAGTAGCCCGACTAGCGGAGCCTACAATGAGCAGTTCTTC.

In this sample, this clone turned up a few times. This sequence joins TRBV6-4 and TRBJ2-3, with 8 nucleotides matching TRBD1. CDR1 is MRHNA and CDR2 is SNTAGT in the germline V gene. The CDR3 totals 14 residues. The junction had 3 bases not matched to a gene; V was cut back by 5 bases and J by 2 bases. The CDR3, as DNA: TGTGCCAGCAGTCCGGGACAGGACACAGATACGCAGTATTTT. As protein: CASSPGQDTDTQYF.

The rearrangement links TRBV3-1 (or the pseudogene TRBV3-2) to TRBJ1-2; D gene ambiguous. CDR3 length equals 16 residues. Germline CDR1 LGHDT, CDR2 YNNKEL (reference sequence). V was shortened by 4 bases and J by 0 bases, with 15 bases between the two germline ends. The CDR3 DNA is TGTGCCAGCAGCCGGCGGGAGGGTTTAGCTAACTATGGCTACACCTTC. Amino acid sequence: CASSRREGLANYGYTF.

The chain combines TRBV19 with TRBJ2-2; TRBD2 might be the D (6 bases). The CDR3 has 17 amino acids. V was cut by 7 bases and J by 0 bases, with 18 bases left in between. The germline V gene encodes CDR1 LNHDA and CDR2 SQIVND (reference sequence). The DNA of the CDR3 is TGTGCCAGTAACCCTTTTTGGAGGGGCTCGAACACCGGGGAGCTGTTTTTT. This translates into CASNPFWRGSNTGELFF.

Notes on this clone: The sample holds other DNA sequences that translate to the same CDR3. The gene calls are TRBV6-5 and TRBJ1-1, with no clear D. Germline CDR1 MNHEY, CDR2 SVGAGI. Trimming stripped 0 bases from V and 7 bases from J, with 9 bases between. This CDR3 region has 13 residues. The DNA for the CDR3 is TGTGCCAGCAGTTACTCAGGCGGAATTGAAGCTTTCTTT. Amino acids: CASSYSGGIEAFF.

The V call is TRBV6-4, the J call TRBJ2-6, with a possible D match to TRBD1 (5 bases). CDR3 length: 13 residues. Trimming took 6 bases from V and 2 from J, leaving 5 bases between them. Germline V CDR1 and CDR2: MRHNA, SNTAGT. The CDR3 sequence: CASRQAGANVLTF. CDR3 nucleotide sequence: TGTGCCAGCAGACAGGCTGGGGCCAACGTCCTGACTTTC.

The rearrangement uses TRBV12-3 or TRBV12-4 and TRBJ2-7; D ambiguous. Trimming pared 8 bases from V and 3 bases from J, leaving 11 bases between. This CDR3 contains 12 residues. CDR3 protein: CASSTTGYEQYF. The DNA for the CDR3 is TGTGCCAGCTCCACTACCGGCTACGAGCAGTACTTC.

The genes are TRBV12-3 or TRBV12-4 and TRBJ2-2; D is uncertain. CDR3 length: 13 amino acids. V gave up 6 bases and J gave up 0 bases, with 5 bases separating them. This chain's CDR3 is CASSFSNTGELFF. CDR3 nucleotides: TGTGCCAGCAGCTTTTCGAACACCGGGGAGCTGTTTTTT.

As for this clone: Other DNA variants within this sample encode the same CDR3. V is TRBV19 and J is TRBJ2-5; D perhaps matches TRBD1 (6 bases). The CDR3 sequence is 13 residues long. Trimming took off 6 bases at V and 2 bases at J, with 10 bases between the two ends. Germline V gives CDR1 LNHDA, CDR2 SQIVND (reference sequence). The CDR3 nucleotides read TGTGCCAGTAGCGGGACAAGACAAGAGACCCAGTACTTC. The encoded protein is CASSGTRQETQYF. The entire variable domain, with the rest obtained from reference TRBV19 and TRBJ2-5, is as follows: DGGITQSPKYLFRKEGQNVTLSCEQNLNHDAMYWYRQDPGQGLRLIYYSQIVNDFQKGDIAEGYSVSREKKESFPLTVTSAQKNPTAFYLCASSGTRQETQYFGPGTRLLVL.

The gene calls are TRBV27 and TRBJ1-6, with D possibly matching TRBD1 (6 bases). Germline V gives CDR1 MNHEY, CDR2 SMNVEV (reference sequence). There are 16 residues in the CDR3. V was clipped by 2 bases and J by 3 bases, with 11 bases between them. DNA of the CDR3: TGTGCCAGCAGTTTAAAGGACAGTATCTATAATTCACCCCTCCACTTT. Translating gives CASSLKDSIYNSPLHF.

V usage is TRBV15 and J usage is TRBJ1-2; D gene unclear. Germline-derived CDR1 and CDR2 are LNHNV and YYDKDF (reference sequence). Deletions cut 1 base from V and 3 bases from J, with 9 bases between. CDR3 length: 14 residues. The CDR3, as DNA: TGTGCCACCAGCAGAGCACCCAGTGACTATGGCTACACCTTC. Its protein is CATSRAPSDYGYTF.

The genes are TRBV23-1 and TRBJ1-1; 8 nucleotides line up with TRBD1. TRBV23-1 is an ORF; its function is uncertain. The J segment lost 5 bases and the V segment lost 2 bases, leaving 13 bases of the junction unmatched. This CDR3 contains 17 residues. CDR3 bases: TGCGCCAGCAGTCAAGAGATTATACGGACAGGGAGAACTGAAGCTTTCTTT. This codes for CASSQEIIRTGRTEAFF.